This T cell receptor beta chain was found in a study of response to subunit inactivated influenza vaccine. TCRdb recomputed calls from the RT-PCR reads with MiXCR, one row per CDR3 protein. The sample gives 500,000 to 600,000 distinct CDR3 sequences, roughly 10% of which show up once; roughly a tenth is in the top ten. Details on this clonotype: Its antigen is not known.

The study, taken as a whole, reports: The authors suggested that every seasonal influenza vaccination recruits few new T cells.

This CDR3 region has 18 residues. J lost 0 bases, V lost 1 base, and 3 bases had no gene match. Germline lookup yields CDR1 MGHRA and CDR2 YSYEKL. The chain couples TRBV4-1 to TRBJ2-1, with 13 bases that match TRBD2. Here the sequenced sample was PBMCs from blood, taken on the day of vaccination. The TCR was taken from a man aged 50 or older who received an inactivated influenza vaccine. CDR3 nucleotides: TGCGCCAGCAGCCAAGGACTAGCGGGGGGTAGCTCCTACAATGAGCAGTTCTTC. This sequence encodes CASSQGLAGGSSYNEQFF.